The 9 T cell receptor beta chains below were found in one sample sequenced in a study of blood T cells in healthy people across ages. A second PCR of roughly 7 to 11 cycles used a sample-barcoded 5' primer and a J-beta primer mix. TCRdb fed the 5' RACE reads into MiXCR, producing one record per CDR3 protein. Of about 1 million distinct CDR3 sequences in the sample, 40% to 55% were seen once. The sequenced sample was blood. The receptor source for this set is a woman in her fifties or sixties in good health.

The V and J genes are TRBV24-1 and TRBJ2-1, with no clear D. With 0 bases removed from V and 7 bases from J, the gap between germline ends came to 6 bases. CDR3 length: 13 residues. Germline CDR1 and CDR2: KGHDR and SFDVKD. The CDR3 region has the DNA TGTGCCACCAGTGATTTGGCGATGAATGAGCAGTTCTTC. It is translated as CATSDLAMNEQFF.

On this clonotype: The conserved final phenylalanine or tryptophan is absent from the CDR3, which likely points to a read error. CDR3 loop: CSVPAATGNQETQYY. Written as DNA, the CDR3 is TGCAGCGTTCCCGCGGCCACAGGGAATCAAGAGACCCAGTACTAC. The rearrangement joins TRBV29-1 to TRBJ2-5, with D possibly TRBD1 on 6 matching bases. Germline V gene sequence: CDR1 SQVTM, CDR2 ANQGSEA. The CDR3 runs 15 residues. The ends were cut back, 5 bases at V and 2 bases at J, with 18 bases in the middle.

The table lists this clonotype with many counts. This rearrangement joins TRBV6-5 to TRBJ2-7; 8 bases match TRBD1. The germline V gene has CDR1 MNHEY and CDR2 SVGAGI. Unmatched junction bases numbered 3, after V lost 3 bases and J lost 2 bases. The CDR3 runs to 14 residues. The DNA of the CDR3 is TGTGCCAGCAGTTATGGCAGGGGGCCCTACGAGCAGTACTTC. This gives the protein CASSYGRGPYEQYF.

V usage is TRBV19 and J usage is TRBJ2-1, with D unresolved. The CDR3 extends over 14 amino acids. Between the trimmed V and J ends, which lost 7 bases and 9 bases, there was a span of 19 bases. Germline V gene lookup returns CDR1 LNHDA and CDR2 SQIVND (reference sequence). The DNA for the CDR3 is TGTGCCAGTAACACCGGGTCCCTAGGTAGTGAGCAGTTCTTC. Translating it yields CASNTGSLGSEQFF.

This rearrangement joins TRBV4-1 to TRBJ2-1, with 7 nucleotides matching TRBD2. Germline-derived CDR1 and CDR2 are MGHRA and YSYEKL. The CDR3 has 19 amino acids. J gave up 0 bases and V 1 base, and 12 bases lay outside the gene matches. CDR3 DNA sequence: TGCGCCAGCAGCCAAGCCTCCCTCCTAGCGGAGAGCTCCTACAATGAGCAGTTCTTC. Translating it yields CASSQASLLAESSYNEQFF.

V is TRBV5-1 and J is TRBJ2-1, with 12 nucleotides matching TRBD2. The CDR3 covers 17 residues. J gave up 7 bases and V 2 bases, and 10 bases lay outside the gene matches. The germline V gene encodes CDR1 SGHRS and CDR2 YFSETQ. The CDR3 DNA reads TGCGCCAGCAGCTTATCCCCCCTAGCGGGGGGGCGTAATGAGCAGTTCTTC. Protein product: CASSLSPLAGGRNEQFF.

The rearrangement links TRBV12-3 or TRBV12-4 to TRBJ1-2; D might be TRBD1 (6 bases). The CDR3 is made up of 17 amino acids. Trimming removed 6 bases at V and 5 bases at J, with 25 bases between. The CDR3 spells CASSRGQRRDRRYGYTF. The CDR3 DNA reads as TGTGCCAGCAGCCGAGGACAGAGAAGGGACCGGAGGTATGGCTACACCTTC.

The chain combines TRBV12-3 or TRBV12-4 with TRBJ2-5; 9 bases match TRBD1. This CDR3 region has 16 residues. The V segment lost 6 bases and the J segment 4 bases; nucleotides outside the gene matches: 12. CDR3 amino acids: CASSFMRTGETETQYF. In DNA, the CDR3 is TGTGCCAGCAGCTTCATGAGGACAGGGGAGACAGAGACCCAGTACTTC.

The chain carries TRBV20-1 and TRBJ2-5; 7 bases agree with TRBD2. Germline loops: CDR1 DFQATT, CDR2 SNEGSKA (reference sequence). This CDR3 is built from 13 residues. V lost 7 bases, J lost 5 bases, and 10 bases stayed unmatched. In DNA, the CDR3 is TGCAGTGTGAGGGGCGGGAGTAGGGAGACCCAGTACTTC. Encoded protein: CSVRGGSRETQYF.